Shown below are 10 T cell receptor beta chains from a single sample sequenced in a study of human T cells and chemical hapten exposure. Time point in this sample: patch test 1, 2 weeks after DPC sensitization. Treatment noted: therapeutic diphenylcyclopropenone sensitization with weekly scalp DPC. TCRdb re-derived calls from the RACE reads in MiXCR, one entry per CDR3 protein. The profile covers around 340,000 distinct CDR3 sequences, with approximately 6.3% appearing a single time and roughly 7.9% taken by the ten largest. Material: whole blood, obtained in connection with sensitization to the hapten diphenylcyclopropenone (DPC). These receptor sequences come from a woman aged 18-29 years with alopecia areata. Some clones in this sample may be carry-over from other donors' samples.

At least ten counts were recorded for this clonotype. The chain has TRBV4-3 and TRBJ2-5; D is perhaps TRBD1 or TRBD2 (6 bases each). The CDR3 extends over 15 amino acids. CDR1 is LGHNA, CDR2 YSLEER, per germline. Trimming removed 1 base at V and 5 bases at J, with 14 bases between. Written as DNA, the CDR3 is TGCGCCAGCAGCCAAGCCCCCGGGGGCGCGGAGACCCAGTACTTC. Amino acids: CASSQAPGGAETQYF.

A few counts support this clonotype. J is TRBJ2-7 and V is TRBV5-1, with 9 positions matching TRBD1. This CDR3 has 15 residues. Germline trimming cut 1 base from V and 2 bases from J; bases unmatched to any gene: 4. The germline V gene has CDR1 SGHRS and CDR2 YFSETQ. CDR3 nucleotide sequence: TGCGCCAGCAGCTTGACCGGGACAGGGACCTACGAGCAGTACTTC. Translation gives CASSLTGTGTYEQYF.

This clonotype was seen a few times. J is TRBJ2-7 and V is TRBV7-2; D is perhaps TRBD1 (6 bases). The CDR3 is 14 amino acids. V dropped 5 bases and J dropped 0 bases, with 11 bases sitting between them. Germline V gives CDR1 SGHTA, CDR2 FQGNSA. The CDR3 nucleotides are TGTGCCAGCAGCATGCTGGACAGCTCCTACGAGCAGTACTTC. Translation gives CASSMLDSSYEQYF.

The rearrangement joins TRBV7-6 to TRBJ2-3; 12 bases are shared with TRBD2. CDR1 SGHVS and CDR2 FNYEAQ come from the germline V gene. CDR3 length equals 13 residues. J gave up 8 bases and V 5 bases, and 2 bases lay outside the gene matches. The CDR3 nucleotides read TGTGCCAGCAGCGCTAGCGGGGGGGCTACGCAGTATTTT. It translates to CASSASGGATQYF.

The chain employs TRBV27 and TRBJ1-2; 9 nucleotides align to TRBD1. The CDR3 loop spans 15 amino acids. V was clipped by 9 bases and J by 3 bases; unmatched bases: 11. Germline V CDR1 and CDR2: MNHEY, SMNVEV (reference sequence). CDR3 nucleotides: TGTGCCAGTAGAAACCCGGGACAGGGATACTATGGCTACACCTTC. Translating gives CASRNPGQGYYGYTF.

This clonotype came up once. A much more abundant neighbour one base away suggests this may be a read error. This chain links TRBV14 with TRBJ2-6, with D maybe TRBD1 (6 bases). CDR1 is SGHDN and CDR2 is FVKESK in the germline V gene. Trimming cost V 2 bases and J 4 bases, with 9 bases left between them. The CDR3 is 15 amino acids. CDR3 region: CASSQRGMGANVLTF. CDR3 DNA: TGTGCCAGCAGCCAAAGGGGGATGGGGGCCAACGTCCTGACTTTC. The entire variable domain, with the rest obtained from reference TRBV14 and TRBJ2-6, is as follows: EAGVTQFPSHSVIEKGQTVTLRCDPISGHDNLYWYRRVMGKEIKFLLHFVKESKQDESGMPNNRFLAERTGGTYSTLKVQPAELEDSGVYFCASSQRGMGANVLTFGAGSRLTVL.

This clonotype was detected ten times or more. The CDR3 DNA reads TGCAGCGTTGAAGAATACAGGGCGAATGGCTACACCTTC. Its protein product is CSVEEYRANGYTF. The J gene is TRBJ1-2, the V gene TRBV29-1; possible D gene TRBD1, 6 bases. Per the germline V gene, CDR1 is SQVTM and CDR2 is ANQGSEA. The CDR3 has 13 residues. With 0 bases removed from V and 6 bases from J, the gap between germline ends came to 11 bases.

Only a few counts were recorded for this clonotype. CDR3 loop: CSVGWAGSNQPQHF. CDR3 nucleotide sequence: TGCAGCGTTGGCTGGGCAGGGAGCAATCAGCCCCAGCATTTT. V and J are TRBV29-1 and TRBJ1-5; tentative D call: TRBD1 (5 bases). The CDR3 is 14 amino acids. The V gene's germline CDR1 is SQVTM and CDR2 ANQGSEA. Trimming left V 4 bases short and J 1 base short, with 11 bases between.

The CDR3 DNA sequence: TGTGCCAGCAGCGCCAAGGACAGGGGGGGGCTAGCCAAAAACATTCAGTACTTC. This encodes CASSAKDRGGLAKNIQYF. This sequence joins TRBV6-2 or TRBV6-3 and TRBJ2-4, with 10 bases identical to TRBD1. Germline V gives CDR1 MNHEY, CDR2 SVGEGT. This CDR3 comprises 18 residues. The trim removed 6 bases at V and 0 bases at J, leaving 11 bases unmatched.

This clonotype was detected ten times or more. The chain employs TRBV29-1 and TRBJ2-4; D is perhaps TRBD2 (5 bases). Germline V gene lookup returns CDR1 SQVTM and CDR2 ANQGSEA. V lost 3 bases, J lost 9 bases, and 9 bases lay in between. The CDR3 extends over 11 amino acids. In nucleotides, the CDR3 is TGCAGCGTTGACGAGCGGACCATTCAGTACTTC. Its translation: CSVDERTIQYF. Full variable domain (rest looked up from reference TRBV29-1 and TRBJ2-4): SAVISQKPSRDICQRGTSLTIQCQVDSQVTMMFWYRQQPGQSLTLIATANQGSEATYESGFVIDKFPISRPNLTFSTLTVSNMSPEDSSIYLCSVDERTIQYFGAGTRLSVL.